This entry features one T cell receptor (beta chain) sequence. What it binds is unknown. There were TCR beta CDR3 regions amplified from RNA transcripts. First-round RT-PCR targeting the TCR CDR3 was performed with the HTBI primer set. MiXCR, run by TCRdb on the multiplex PCR reads, gives a single entry per CDR3 protein. The sample has about 600,000 distinct CDR3 sequences, approximately 15% seen once; the top ten hold roughly 6.9%. This record belongs to a study of T cells in Graves' hyperthyroidism and ophthalmopathy. Study-wide results and limits: Most expanded thyroid clonotypes above 0.001 also appeared in blood.

This CDR3 is built from 13 residues. Trimming cost V 3 bases and J 5 bases, with 11 bases left between them. The clonotype was recovered from a woman aged 18-30 years with Graves' ophthalmopathy. Sequenced sample: blood. This rearrangement joins TRBV12-3 or TRBV12-4 to TRBJ2-7; no clear D. The CDR3 sequence is CASSFRLRHEQYF. Here the CDR3 DNA reads TGTGCCAGCAGTTTTAGGTTGAGGCACGAGCAGTACTTC.